The clone carrying this T cell receptor (beta chain) came up once. This entry comes from a study of cytomegalovirus exposure and HLA in healthy donors. The PCR contained 60 Vbeta and 13 Jbeta primers. Clones were read by immunoSEQ multiplex PCR, and TCRdb kept only the in-frame ones, dropping some. The table records around 150,000 clones, over 80% of them present only once. V was cut by 1 base and J by 1 base, with 13 bases left in between. This CDR3 region has 16 residues. CDR1 is LGHNA, CDR2 YNFKEQ, per germline. The sequenced sample consisted of PBMCs. This sequence was found in a middle-aged man in good health and CMV-seronegative. The chain has TRBV4-2 and TRBJ2-5; TRBD2 might be the D (7 bases). The CDR3 is CASSQGTGGLQETQYF. CDR3 DNA: TGTGCCAGCAGCCAAGGGACGGGGGGCCTCCAAGAGACCCAGTACTTC.